The present TCR beta chain was sequenced within a study of cytomegalovirus exposure and HLA in healthy donors. The PCR used 60 Vbeta and 13 Jbeta primers. The data were produced by immunoSEQ multiplex PCR, yet TCRdb's version contains in-frame clones alone and is incomplete. The sample consists of 250,000 to 350,000 clones, 75% to 90% of them appearing once. The CDR3 runs to 13 residues. The trim removed 4 bases at V and 6 bases at J, leaving 5 bases unmatched. Germline V gene data show CDR1 as SGHRS and CDR2 as YFSETQ. There are a few counts of this clone. Sequencing was done on a sample of PBMCs. This sequence joins TRBV5-1 and TRBJ1-1; the match to TRBD1 covers 8 bases. The clonotype originates from a man aged 35 to 55 in good health and CMV-seropositive. The CDR3 bases are TGCGCCAGCAGCACCCGGACAGGGCCTGAAGCTTTCTTT. It yields the protein CASSTRTGPEAFF.